The sequence of this T cell receptor beta chain was determined in a study of CD8+ T cells in alopecia areata listed by TCRdb under 2018. Looking at the study overall: The treated patients, all with moderate-to-severe alopecia areata, were enrolled in an open-label pilot trial of oral tofacitinib given at 5 to 10 mg twice daily. On the human side, TCRbeta sequencing was run on scalp tissue and on sorted CD4+ and CD8+ peripheral blood T cells from healthy controls and from alopecia areata patients with either patchy or totalis/universalis disease. RNA was obtained with the PAXgene miRNA kit for fixed scalp, the miRNeasy kit for PBMCs, and the RNeasy kit for mouse skin. Tofacitinib-treated patients had biopsies at baseline and at 4 and 24 weeks of treatment, with a later scalp biopsy in several patients. TCRbeta CDR3 regions were amplified by immunoSEQ multiplex PCR using 35 Vbeta forward and 13 Jbeta reverse primers. Scalp clonality was compared among normal scalp (n=4), patchy alopecia areata scalp (n=8), and alopecia totalis/universalis scalp (n=8). Tofacitinib was given for 6 to 18 months, followed by 6 months of follow-up off drug to assess delayed response and recurrence. The SALT score, which quantifies the percentage of affected scalp surface area, was used to measure disease severity in treated patients. High-throughput TCRbeta sequencing was used to examine T cell clonal expansion in alopecia areata in both the C3H/HeJ mouse model and human patients.

Library construction relied on the immunoSEQ multiplex PCR assay. To provide template for TCR sequencing, every sample had RNA extracted and reverse transcribed into cDNA. First-strand cDNA was synthesized with SuperScript III using a 2:1 mix of oligo-dT and random hexamers. Amplification bias was assessed with a synthetic immune receptor repertoire, and residual bias was removed computationally. From the authors' description of their analysis: After raw reads were preprocessed to remove errors, the CDR3 was defined following IMGT conventions as running from the conserved cysteine to phenylalanine. Clonality was computed as 1 minus the Shannon entropy, with the entropy normalized by log2 of the number of productive unique TCRs. Whether scalp clones were CD4 or CD8 was inferred by matching scalp TCRbeta sequences against CD4 and CD8 repertoires sorted from blood. TCRdb's version of the immuneACCESS table is confined to in-frame rearrangements and falls short of the full clone set. An unresolved V gene accounts for under half of the shortfall where checked; the remainder is of unknown origin. D and trimming were read from the DNA, whereas the V and J calls and clone size are those reported in that table. Here the sample has some 98,000 clones; approximately 66% occur a single time. The ten biggest clones cover around 15% of the sample.

In the paper's terms, the time point label means: 4 weeks on oral tofacitinib. The treatment or condition label for this specimen denotes: oral pan-JAK inhibitor, 5-10 mg twice daily. From alopecia areata patients, peripheral blood was collected along with lesional scalp punch biopsies. PBMCs were separated by density centrifugation and stained for CD3, CD4 and CD8, after which CD4+ and CD8+ T cells were sorted on a FACSAria. A remark on this clone: No cognate antigen has been identified for it. Base quality data are lacking; no much larger clone is found one base away.

A distance of 11 bases separates the germline ends of V and J, which lose 2 bases and 1 base respectively. In the germline V gene, CDR1 corresponds to MGHRA and CDR2 to YSYEKL. From the cysteine up to the phenylalanine, the CDR3 has a length of 15 residues. The retained sequence is limited to the CDR3, 45 bases, with the frame set at the first base. Summary of the overall study and its limitations: Compared with mice, TCR sequences shared between patients were less clear, possibly partly because of HLA diversity across the patient population. Because the treated cohort was small and had just a single nonresponder, larger studies are needed to establish links between baseline CD8+ expansion and response. Resident alphabeta T cells in normal human skin are also sequenced, complicating scalp TCR repertoire analysis, unlike mouse skin dominated by gammadelta T cells. During tofacitinib treatment, many expanded lesional clones stuck around in both scalp and blood, and this persistence may partly explain why relapse happens after treatment is stopped. Lesional scalp, especially in alopecia totalis/universalis, showed higher clonality and more expanded CD8+ clones than normal scalp, suggesting antigenic drive. Scalp clonality and the number of expanded CD8+ clones among the top 100 scalp clones were significantly decreased by tofacitinib.

The origin of this receptor is a human donor with alopecia areata. Source: CD8+ T cells sorted from blood, taken at week 4, from a patient treated with tofacitinib. Here the chain combines TRBV4-1 and TRBJ1-1, with the D gene not clear enough to name. Read as DNA, the sequence is TGCGCCAGCAGCCAATTTGAGGAGGGGAACACTGAAGCTTTCTTT. It encodes CASSQFEEGNTEAFF.